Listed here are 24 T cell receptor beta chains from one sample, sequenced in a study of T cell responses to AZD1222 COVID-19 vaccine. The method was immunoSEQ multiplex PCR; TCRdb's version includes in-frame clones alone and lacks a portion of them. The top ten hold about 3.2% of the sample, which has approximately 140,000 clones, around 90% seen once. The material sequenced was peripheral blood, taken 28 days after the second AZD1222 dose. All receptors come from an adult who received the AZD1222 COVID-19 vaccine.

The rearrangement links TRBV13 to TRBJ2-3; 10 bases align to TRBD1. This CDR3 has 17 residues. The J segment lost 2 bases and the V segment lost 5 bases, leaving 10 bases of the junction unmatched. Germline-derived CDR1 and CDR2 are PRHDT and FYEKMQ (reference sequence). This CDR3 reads CASSDTGTGAFTDTQYF. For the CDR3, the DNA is TGTGCCAGCAGCGATACCGGGACAGGGGCCTTCACAGATACGCAGTATTTT.

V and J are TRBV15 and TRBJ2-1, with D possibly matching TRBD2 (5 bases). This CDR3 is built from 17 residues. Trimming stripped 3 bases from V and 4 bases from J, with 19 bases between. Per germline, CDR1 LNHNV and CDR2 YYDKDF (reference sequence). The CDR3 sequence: CATSSGIAQLVYNEQFF. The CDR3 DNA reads TGTGCCACCAGCAGTGGCATTGCCCAACTAGTGTACAATGAGCAGTTCTTC.

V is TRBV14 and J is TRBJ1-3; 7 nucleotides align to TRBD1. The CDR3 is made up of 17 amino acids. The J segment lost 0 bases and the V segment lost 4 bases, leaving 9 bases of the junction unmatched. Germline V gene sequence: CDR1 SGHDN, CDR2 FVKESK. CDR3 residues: CASSPRDSHFSGNTIYF. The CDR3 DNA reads TGTGCCAGCAGCCCCCGGGACAGCCACTTCTCTGGAAACACCATATATTTT.

Written as DNA, the CDR3 is TGTGCCAGCAGCCAAGAGCTAGCGGCCTTTGAGCAGTTCTTC. Protein sequence: CASSQELAAFEQFF. The genes are TRBV3-1 (or the pseudogene TRBV3-2) and TRBJ2-1; 7 bases are a match to TRBD2. V was clipped by 0 bases and J by 9 bases; unmatched bases: 5. The V gene's germline CDR1 is LGHDT and CDR2 YNNKEL (reference sequence). This CDR3 spans 14 amino acids.

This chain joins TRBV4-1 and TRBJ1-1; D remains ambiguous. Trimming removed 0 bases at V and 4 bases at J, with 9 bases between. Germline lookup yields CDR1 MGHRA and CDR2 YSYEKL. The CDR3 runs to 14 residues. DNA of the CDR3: TGCGCCAGCAGCCAAGATCATGGGGTCACTGAAGCTTTCTTT. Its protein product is CASSQDHGVTEAFF.

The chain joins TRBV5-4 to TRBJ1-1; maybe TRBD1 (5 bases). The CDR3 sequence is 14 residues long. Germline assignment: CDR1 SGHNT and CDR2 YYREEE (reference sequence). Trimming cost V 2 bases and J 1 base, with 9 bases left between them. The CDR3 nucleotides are TGTGCCAGCAGCTTTTTTGGGGGGAACACTGAAGCTTTCTTT. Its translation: CASSFFGGNTEAFF.

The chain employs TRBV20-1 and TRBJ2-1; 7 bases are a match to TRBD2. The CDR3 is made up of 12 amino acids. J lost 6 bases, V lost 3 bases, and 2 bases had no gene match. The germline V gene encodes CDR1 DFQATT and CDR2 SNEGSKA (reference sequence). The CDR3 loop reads CSASPGGNEQFF. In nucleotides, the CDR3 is TGCAGTGCTAGTCCGGGGGGCAATGAGCAGTTCTTC.

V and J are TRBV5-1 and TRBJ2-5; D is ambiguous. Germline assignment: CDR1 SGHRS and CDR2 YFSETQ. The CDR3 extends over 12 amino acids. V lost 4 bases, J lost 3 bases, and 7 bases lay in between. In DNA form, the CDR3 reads TGCGCCAGCAGCCCCAGGAAAGAGACCCAGTACTTC. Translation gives CASSPRKETQYF.

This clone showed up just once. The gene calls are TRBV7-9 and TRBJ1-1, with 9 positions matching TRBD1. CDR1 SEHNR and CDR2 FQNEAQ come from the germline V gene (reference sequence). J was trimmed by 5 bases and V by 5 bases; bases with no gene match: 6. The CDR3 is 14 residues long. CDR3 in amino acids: CASSIRDRATEAFF. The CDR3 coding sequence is TGTGCCAGCAGCATCCGGGACAGGGCGACTGAAGCTTTCTTT.

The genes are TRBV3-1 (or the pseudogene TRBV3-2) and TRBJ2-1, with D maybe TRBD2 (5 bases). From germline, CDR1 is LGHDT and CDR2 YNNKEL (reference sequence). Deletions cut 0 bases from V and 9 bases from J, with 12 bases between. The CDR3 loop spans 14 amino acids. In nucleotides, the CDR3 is TGTGCCAGCAGCCAAGATGGGAGAACGGGTGAGCAGTTCTTC. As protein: CASSQDGRTGEQFF.

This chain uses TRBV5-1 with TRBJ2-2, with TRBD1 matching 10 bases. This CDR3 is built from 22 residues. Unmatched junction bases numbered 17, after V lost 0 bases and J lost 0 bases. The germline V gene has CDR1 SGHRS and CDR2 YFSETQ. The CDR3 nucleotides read TGCGCCAGCAGCTTGGAGTGGGAAAGTCGGGACAGGGGATTTTCGAACACCGGGGAGCTGTTTTTT. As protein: CASSLEWESRDRGFSNTGELFF.

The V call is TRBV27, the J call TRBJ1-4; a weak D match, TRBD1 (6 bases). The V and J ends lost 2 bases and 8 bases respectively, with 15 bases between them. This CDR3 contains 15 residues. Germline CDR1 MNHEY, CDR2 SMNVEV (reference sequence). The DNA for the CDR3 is TGTGCCAGCAGTTTAAGTAGGGGGGTTCACGAAAAACTGTTTTTT. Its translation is CASSLSRGVHEKLFF.

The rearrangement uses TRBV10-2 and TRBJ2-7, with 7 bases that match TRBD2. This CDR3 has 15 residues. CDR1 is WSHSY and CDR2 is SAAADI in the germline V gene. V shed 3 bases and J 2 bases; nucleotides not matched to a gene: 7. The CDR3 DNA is TGCGCCAGCAGTGACTTAGCGGGCGTGGCCTACGAGCAGTACTTC. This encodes CASSDLAGVAYEQYF.

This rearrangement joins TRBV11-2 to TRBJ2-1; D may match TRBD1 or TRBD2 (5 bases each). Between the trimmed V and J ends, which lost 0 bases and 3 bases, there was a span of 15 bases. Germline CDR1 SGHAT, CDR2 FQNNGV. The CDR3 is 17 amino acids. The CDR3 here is CASSLDGTFLNYNEQFF. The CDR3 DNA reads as TGTGCCAGCAGCTTAGATGGGACCTTCTTAAACTACAATGAGCAGTTCTTC.

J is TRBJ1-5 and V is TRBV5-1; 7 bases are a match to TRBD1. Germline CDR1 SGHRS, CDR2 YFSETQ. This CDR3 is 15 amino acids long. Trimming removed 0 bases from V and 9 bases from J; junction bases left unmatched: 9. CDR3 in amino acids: CASSLAGQQIRPQHF. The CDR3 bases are TGCGCCAGCAGCTTGGCGGGACAGCAGATTCGGCCCCAGCATTTT.

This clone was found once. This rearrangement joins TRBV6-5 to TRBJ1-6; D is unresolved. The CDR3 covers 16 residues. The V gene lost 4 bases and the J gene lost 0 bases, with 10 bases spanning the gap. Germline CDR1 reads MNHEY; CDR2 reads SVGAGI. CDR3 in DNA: TGTGCCAGCAGTTCCCCTCCTATCTCCTATAATTCACCCCTCCACTTT. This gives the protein CASSSPPISYNSPLHF.

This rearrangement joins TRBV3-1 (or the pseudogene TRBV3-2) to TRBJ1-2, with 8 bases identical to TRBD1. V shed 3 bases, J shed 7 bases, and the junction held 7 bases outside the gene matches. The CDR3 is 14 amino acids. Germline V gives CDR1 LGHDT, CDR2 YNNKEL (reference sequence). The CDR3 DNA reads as TGTGCCAGCAGCCACGAGCAGGGGGCGATTGGCTACACCTTC. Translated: CASSHEQGAIGYTF.

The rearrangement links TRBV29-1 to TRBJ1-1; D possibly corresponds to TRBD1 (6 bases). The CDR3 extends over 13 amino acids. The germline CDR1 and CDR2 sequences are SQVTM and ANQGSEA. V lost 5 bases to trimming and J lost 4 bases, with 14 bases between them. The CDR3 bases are TGCAGCGTTTCGGGGGGCGCGGGCACTGAAGCTTTCTTT. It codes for CSVSGGAGTEAFF.

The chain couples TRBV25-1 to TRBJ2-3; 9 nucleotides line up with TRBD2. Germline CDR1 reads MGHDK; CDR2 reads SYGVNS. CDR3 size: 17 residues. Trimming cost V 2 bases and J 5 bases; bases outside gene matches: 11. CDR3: CASSEVSMREGRDTQYF. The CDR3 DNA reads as TGTGCCAGCAGTGAAGTCTCTATGCGGGAGGGCCGAGATACGCAGTATTTT.

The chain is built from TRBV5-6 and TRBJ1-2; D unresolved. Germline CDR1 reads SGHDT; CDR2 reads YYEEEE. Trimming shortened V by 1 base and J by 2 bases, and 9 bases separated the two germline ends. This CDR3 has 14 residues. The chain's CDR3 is CASSLKGSNYGYTF. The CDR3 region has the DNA TGTGCCAGCAGCTTGAAGGGCAGCAACTATGGCTACACCTTC.

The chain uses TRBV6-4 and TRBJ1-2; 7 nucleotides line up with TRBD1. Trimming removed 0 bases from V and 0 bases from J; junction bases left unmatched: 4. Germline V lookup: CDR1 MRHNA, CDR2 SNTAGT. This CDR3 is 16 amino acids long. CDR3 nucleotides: TGTGCCAGCAGTGACTCGAGGCAGGGGGCTAACTATGGCTACACCTTC. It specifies CASSDSRQGANYGYTF.

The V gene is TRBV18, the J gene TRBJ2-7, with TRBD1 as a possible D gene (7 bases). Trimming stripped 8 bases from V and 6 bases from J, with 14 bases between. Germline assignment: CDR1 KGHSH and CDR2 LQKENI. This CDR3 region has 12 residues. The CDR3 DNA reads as TGTGCCAGCCGGCGACAGGGAGGCGAGCAGTACTTC. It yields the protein CASRRQGGEQYF.

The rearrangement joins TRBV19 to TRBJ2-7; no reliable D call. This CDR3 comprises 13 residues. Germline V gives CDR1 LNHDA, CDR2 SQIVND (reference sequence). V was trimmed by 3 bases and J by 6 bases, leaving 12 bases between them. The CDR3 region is CASSIIISGEQYF. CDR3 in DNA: TGTGCCAGTAGTATCATAATCTCGGGCGAGCAGTACTTC. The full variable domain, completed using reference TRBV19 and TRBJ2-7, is DGGITQSPKYLFRKEGQNVTLSCEQNLNHDAMYWYRQDPGQGLRLIYYSQIVNDFQKGDIAEGYSVSREKKESFPLTVTSAQKNPTAFYLCASSIIISGEQYFGPGTRLTVT.

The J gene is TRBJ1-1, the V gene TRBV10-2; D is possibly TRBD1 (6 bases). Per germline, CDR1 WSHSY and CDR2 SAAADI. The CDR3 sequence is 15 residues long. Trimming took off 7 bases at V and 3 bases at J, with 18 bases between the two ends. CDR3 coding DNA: TGCGCCAGCACCCCGAGGGGGTTTTCGGACACTGAAGCTTTCTTT. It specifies CASTPRGFSDTEAFF.